Following are 4 T cell receptor beta chains from one sample sequenced in a study of blood T cell repertoires in COVID-19. Using immunoSEQ multiplex PCR, the repertoire was profiled, and TCRdb retains in-frame clones only, with some absent. The sample includes hundreds of thousands of clones, 88% seen only once; the top ten take about 11%. Sequencing was carried out using peripheral blood. The receptor source for this set is a woman aged 25 to 39 with COVID-19, enrolled during active disease.

This clone was detected once. V and J are TRBV6-5 and TRBJ1-6; D unresolved. The V end lost 0 bases, the J end lost 4 bases, and 4 bases lay between the germline ends. Germline assignment: CDR1 MNHEY and CDR2 SVGAGI. The CDR3 is made up of 14 amino acids. CDR3 DNA: TGTGCCAGCAGTTACTCGAGTTATAATTCACCCCTCCACTTT. Translated: CASSYSSYNSPLHF.

The chain carries TRBV19 and TRBJ2-5; D ambiguous. This CDR3 spans 12 amino acids. Trimming shortened V by 4 bases and J by 5 bases, and 8 bases separated the two germline ends. Germline V gene data show CDR1 as LNHDA and CDR2 as SQIVND (reference sequence). In DNA form, the CDR3 reads TGTGCCAGTAGTAATGAGGTGGAGACCCAGTACTTC. Its protein product is CASSNEVETQYF.

The chain employs TRBV24-1 and TRBJ1-5; D possibly corresponds to TRBD1 (6 bases). The germline V and J ends were trimmed by 12 bases and 4 bases, with 15 bases remaining between them. Germline CDR1 reads KGHDR; CDR2 reads SFDVKD. There are 13 residues in the CDR3. CDR3 coding DNA: TGTGCCGCTTCCCGGGACAAAAATCAGCCCCAGCATTTT. Translated: CAASRDKNQPQHF.

The genes are TRBV28 and TRBJ2-1; TRBD1 agrees at 7 bases. V was pared by 4 bases and J by 7 bases, with 10 bases of the junction left unmatched. CDR1 MDHEN and CDR2 SYDVKM come from the germline V gene. The CDR3 loop spans 15 amino acids. CDR3 in amino acids: CASSSRQGFGNEQFF. CDR3 nucleotides: TGTGCCAGCAGTTCCCGACAGGGATTCGGAAATGAGCAGTTCTTC.